This TCR beta chain was captured by sequencing in a study of cytomegalovirus exposure and HLA in healthy donors. Across the study: Among around 170 million T cells, an earlier analysis found roughly 100 million unique TCR beta sequences.

General study points: A later look showed TCR association rates differing by HLA locus, highest for DRB1 and lowest for HLA-C. In a later analysis, compared with equally common non-associated chains, HLA-associated beta chains were more expanded. Among the sequence variants, a highly shared cluster was likely an artifact of sequencing.

A multiplex PCR was run with 60 Vbeta primers and 13 Jbeta primers. Data came from immunoSEQ multiplex PCR; TCRdb stores just in-frame clones and leaves some out. The repertoire includes 95,000 to 150,000 clones, under 85% of them detected once, and around 8.5% sits in the top ten. The germline V gene has CDR1 SGDLS and CDR2 YYNGEE. With 4 bases removed from V and 3 bases from J, the gap between germline ends came to 17 bases. This CDR3 region has 16 residues. With respect to this clone: Antigen specificity is unknown.

This TCR derives from a woman aged 50 to 60 in good health and CMV-seropositive. V usage is TRBV9 and J usage is TRBJ1-3; no reliable D call. Sequenced: PBMCs. The CDR3 region has the DNA TGTGCCAGCAGCTCAGGACCCGGAGGAGGTGGAAACACCATATATTTT. The encoded protein is CASSSGPGGGGNTIYF.